This TCR beta chain was retrieved from a study of cytomegalovirus exposure and HLA in healthy donors. The CDR3 extends over 12 amino acids. V shed 4 bases and J shed 5 bases, with 9 bases lying between them. Per germline, CDR1 SGHRS and CDR2 YFSETQ. TCRdb's copy holds only in-frame clones and misses some; the assay was immunoSEQ multiplex PCR. Of 200,000 to 250,000 clones listed, over 80% were seen once; the top ten hold around 1.1%. The receptor was isolated from a woman between 18 and 29 years old in good health and CMV-seronegative. The chain employs TRBV5-1 and TRBJ2-5; TRBD1 might be the D (5 bases). The source material was PBMCs. CDR3 nucleotides: TGCGCCAGCAGCGGGGCCGCGGAGACCCAGTACTTC. This gives the protein CASSGAAETQYF.